These 24 T cell receptor beta chains were sequenced from one sample in a study of Ad26.COV2.S vaccination and SARS-CoV-2 variants. Treatment described: some 19 received Ad26.COV2.S at low or high dose, single or two shots; 5 received placebo; per-sample allocation not given. Collection of the samples took place on day 63 after the first injection of vaccine or placebo. Some clones are missing from TCRdb's copy, which holds only in-frame ones; the method was immunoSEQ multiplex PCR. Of approximately 480,000 clones in the sample, around 85% were seen once. The sequenced sample was peripheral blood, obtained in a trial of Ad26.COV2.S vaccine versus placebo. The source of these receptors is a person aged 18-65 years who received the Ad26.COV2.S COVID-19 vaccine or a placebo.

The table lists this clone with many counts. V is TRBV6-5 and J is TRBJ2-6; no clear D. CDR1 and CDR2 (germline): MNHEY, SVGAGI. The CDR3 spans 11 residues. The CDR3 nucleotides read TGTGCGACCTCTGGGGCCAACGTCCTGACTTTC. It specifies CATSGANVLTF.

This CDR3 is CASKGNEQFF. Here the CDR3 DNA reads TGTGCCAGCAAGGGGAATGAGCAGTTCTTC. V and J are TRBV6-5 and TRBJ2-1; D is perhaps TRBD1 (5 bases). CDR1 and CDR2 from the germline V gene are MNHEY and SVGAGI. Trimming removed 7 bases from V and 7 bases from J, with 5 bases in between. This CDR3 is built from 10 residues.

The genes are TRBV5-6 and TRBJ2-1; 8 bases align to TRBD2. CDR3 length: 15 residues. Germline V CDR1 and CDR2: SGHDT, YYEEEE. V shed 0 bases and J 4 bases; nucleotides not matched to a gene: 3. In DNA form, the CDR3 reads TGTGCCAGCAGCTTGGCGGGAGGGGCTTACAATGAGCAGTTCTTC. It codes for CASSLAGGAYNEQFF.

The rearrangement uses TRBV6-4 and TRBJ2-1; tentatively, D is TRBD2 (6 bases). Germline V CDR1 and CDR2: MRHNA, SNTAGT. CDR3 length: 14 residues. Trimming removed 4 bases at V and 9 bases at J, with 16 bases between. The CDR3 is CASSVGGRVVEQFF. DNA for the CDR3: TGTGCCAGCAGTGTAGGAGGGAGAGTGGTTGAGCAGTTCTTC.

The chain carries TRBV6-5 and TRBJ2-7; 7 bases line up with TRBD1. There are 15 residues in the CDR3. The trim removed 3 bases at V and 2 bases at J, leaving 7 bases unmatched. In germline, CDR1 is MNHEY, CDR2 SVGAGI. CDR3 nucleotide sequence: TGTGCCAGCAGTTATTCCGGGACAGCTACCTACGAGCAGTACTTC. Protein product: CASSYSGTATYEQYF.

V and J are TRBV5-1 and TRBJ2-6, with no clear D. Germline lookup yields CDR1 SGHRS and CDR2 YFSETQ. The CDR3 is made up of 15 amino acids. Trimming removed 0 bases from V and 0 bases from J, with 4 bases in between. CDR3 loop: CASSLADSGANVLTF. CDR3 DNA: TGCGCCAGCAGCTTGGCGGACTCTGGGGCCAACGTCCTGACTTTC.

The chain combines TRBV19 with TRBJ2-1; D may be TRBD2 (5 bases). Germline CDR1 is LNHDA and CDR2 is SQIVND (reference sequence). CDR3 length equals 12 residues. The ends were cut back, 10 bases at V and 5 bases at J, with 12 bases in the middle. CDR3 region: CATGKVNNEQFF. The CDR3 region has the DNA TGTGCCACCGGGAAAGTAAACAATGAGCAGTTCTTC. The full variable domain, rest sourced from reference TRBV19 and TRBJ2-1, is DGGITQSPKYLFRKEGQNVTLSCEQNLNHDAMYWYRQDPGQGLRLIYYSQIVNDFQKGDIAEGYSVSREKKESFPLTVTSAQKNPTAFYLCATGKVNNEQFFGPGTRLTVL.

The rearrangement links TRBV10-3 to TRBJ2-6, with D possibly being TRBD1 (6 bases). Between the trimmed V and J ends, which lost 6 bases and 0 bases, there was a span of 12 bases. Germline V lookup: CDR1 ENHRY, CDR2 SYGVKD. This CDR3 region has 16 residues. CDR3 in DNA: TGTGCCATCAGGGGGGCAGGGTACTCTGGGGCCAACGTCCTGACTTTC. Encoded protein: CAIRGAGYSGANVLTF.

The rearrangement links TRBV7-9 to TRBJ2-5; D unclear. Trimming removed 0 bases from V and 1 base from J, with 6 bases in between. This CDR3 has 14 amino acids. From germline, CDR1 is SEHNR and CDR2 FQNEAQ (reference sequence). The CDR3 protein is CASSLARSQETQYF. The CDR3 DNA sequence: TGTGCCAGCAGCTTAGCGAGGAGCCAAGAGACCCAGTACTTC.

This clone was counted between two and nine times. The chain couples TRBV7-9 to TRBJ1-2; D uncertain. Trimming took off 1 base at V and 7 bases at J, with 10 bases between the two ends. This CDR3 comprises 13 residues. The germline V gene has CDR1 SEHNR and CDR2 FQNEAQ (reference sequence). CDR3 loop: CASSLDLDAGYTF. DNA for the CDR3: TGTGCCAGCAGCTTAGATTTAGACGCTGGCTACACCTTC.

This clone was detected only a few times. V and J are TRBV29-1 and TRBJ2-7; the D gene could be TRBD1 or TRBD2 (7 bases each). Trimming removed 4 bases from V and 6 bases from J, with 19 bases in between. CDR1 and CDR2 from the germline V gene are SQVTM and ANQGSEA. There are 14 residues in the CDR3. The CDR3 DNA sequence: TGCAGCGTTGGTCCCCAGGGGGGGGTGGGCGAGCAGTACTTC. Its translation is CSVGPQGGVGEQYF.

V and J are TRBV18 and TRBJ2-1; the match to TRBD1 covers 11 bases. This CDR3 spans 15 amino acids. Per the germline V gene, CDR1 is KGHSH and CDR2 is LQKENI. V gave up 6 bases and J gave up 7 bases; unmatched junction bases: 8. CDR3 sequence reads: CASSRRTGGVNEQFF. CDR3 DNA sequence: TGTGCCAGCTCTCGCCGGACAGGGGGCGTGAATGAGCAGTTCTTC.

This clone was detected only once. The V call is TRBV6-2 or TRBV6-3, the J call TRBJ1-5; D unclear. The CDR3 is 13 amino acids. Germline CDR1 reads MNHEY; CDR2 reads SVGEGT. The V end was cut by 2 bases, the J end by 7 bases, with 9 bases between. The CDR3 spells CASSYGEPQPQHF. Written as DNA, the CDR3 is TGTGCCAGCAGTTACGGGGAGCCCCAGCCCCAGCATTTT.

CDR3 loop: CASTKPVGGSVEQYF. In DNA form, the CDR3 reads TGTGCCAGCACTAAACCTGTTGGGGGGTCTGTGGAGCAGTACTTC. This chain links TRBV28 with TRBJ2-7, with D maybe TRBD2 (6 bases). V lost 7 bases, J lost 7 bases, and 23 bases lay in between. CDR1 MDHEN and CDR2 SYDVKM come from the germline V gene. This CDR3 region has 15 residues.

There are a few counts of this clone. V and J are TRBV4-3 and TRBJ1-2, with D possibly being TRBD1 (6 bases). The germline V gene has CDR1 LGHNA and CDR2 YSLEER. CDR3 length: 15 amino acids. V shed 2 bases and J shed 0 bases, with 10 bases lying between them. The CDR3 bases are TGCGCCAGCAGCCAATCTTCAGGGGCTAACTATGGCTACACCTTC. Its protein product is CASSQSSGANYGYTF.

In its sample, this clone was seen once. The rearrangement links TRBV19 to TRBJ2-1, with D possibly TRBD1 on 5 matching bases. The CDR3 sequence is 13 residues long. Germline V lookup: CDR1 LNHDA, CDR2 SQIVND (reference sequence). Trimming pared 6 bases from V and 5 bases from J, leaving 11 bases between. CDR3 sequence reads: CASRNLQDNEQFF. As DNA, the CDR3 is TGTGCCAGTAGGAATCTACAGGACAATGAGCAGTTCTTC.

This chain connects TRBV5-6 to TRBJ2-5, with D possibly TRBD2 on 6 matching bases. V gave up 4 bases and J gave up 1 base, with 17 bases separating them. Germline V CDR1 and CDR2: SGHDT, YYEEEE. There are 16 residues in the CDR3. This CDR3 reads CASSPVGGKFQETQYF. The CDR3 region has the DNA TGTGCCAGCAGCCCCGTCGGCGGGAAGTTCCAAGAGACCCAGTACTTC.

This clone has just one count. V usage is TRBV9 and J usage is TRBJ2-4; maybe TRBD2 (5 bases). The CDR3 consists of 13 residues. Trimming took off 4 bases at V and 7 bases at J, with 12 bases between the two ends. Germline CDR1 and CDR2: SGDLS and YYNGEE. Here the CDR3 DNA reads TGTGCCAGCAGCTCGGGGAACGGTAACATTCAGTACTTC. It is translated as CASSSGNGNIQYF.

In the case of this clone: This specimen includes other DNA sequences encoding the same CDR3. The rearrangement uses TRBV5-1 and TRBJ2-7; 11 bases fit TRBD2. The CDR3 sequence is 14 residues long. V shed 0 bases, J shed 4 bases, and the junction held 0 bases outside the gene matches. The germline gives CDR1 SGHRS, CDR2 YFSETQ. The CDR3 region is CASSLGTSGYEQYF. As DNA, the CDR3 is TGCGCCAGCAGCTTGGGGACTAGCGGGTACGAGCAGTACTTC.

The gene calls are TRBV5-4 and TRBJ1-4; possibly TRBD1 for D (6 bases). The CDR3 spans 14 residues. Per the germline V gene, CDR1 is SGHNT and CDR2 is YYREEE (reference sequence). The V end was cut by 6 bases, the J end by 3 bases, with 12 bases between. The chain's CDR3 is CASTKGGSNEKLFF. CDR3 DNA sequence: TGTGCCAGCACCAAAGGGGGGTCTAATGAAAAACTGTTTTTT.

The V call is TRBV9, the J call TRBJ2-3; 8 nucleotides align to TRBD2. Germline values: CDR1 SGDLS, CDR2 YYNGEE. CDR3 length: 18 residues. V dropped 4 bases and J dropped 2; count of bases not matched to a gene: 15. The CDR3 reads CASSSPSSGTKYTDTQYF. In DNA, the CDR3 is TGTGCCAGCAGCTCCCCGAGTAGCGGGACCAAATACACAGATACGCAGTATTTT.

This chain uses TRBV5-4 with TRBJ2-5; 8 bases fit TRBD2. V lost 5 bases, J lost 6 bases, and 6 bases stayed unmatched. From germline, CDR1 is SGHNT and CDR2 YYREEE (reference sequence). The CDR3 totals 13 residues. The CDR3 nucleotides are TGTGCCAGCAGTCCCAGCGGGAGTAAGACCCAGTACTTC. This encodes CASSPSGSKTQYF.

CDR3 sequence: CASSVEGVSGQETQYF. CDR3 bases: TGTGCCAGCAGCGTAGAAGGAGTTAGCGGGCAAGAGACCCAGTACTTC. J is TRBJ2-5 and V is TRBV9, with 7 bases identical to TRBD2. Looked up from germline, CDR1 is SGDLS and CDR2 is YYNGEE. The CDR3 is made up of 16 amino acids. V shed 0 bases and J 2 bases; nucleotides not matched to a gene: 7.

The V call is TRBV6-8, the J call TRBJ2-3, with D unresolved. V dropped 2 bases and J dropped 2 bases, with 8 bases sitting between them. This CDR3 comprises 14 residues. The germline gives CDR1 MNHGY, CDR2 SAAAGT. The CDR3 region is CASSYPRNTDTQYF. CDR3 nucleotide sequence: TGTGCCAGCAGTTACCCGCGGAACACAGATACGCAGTATTTT.